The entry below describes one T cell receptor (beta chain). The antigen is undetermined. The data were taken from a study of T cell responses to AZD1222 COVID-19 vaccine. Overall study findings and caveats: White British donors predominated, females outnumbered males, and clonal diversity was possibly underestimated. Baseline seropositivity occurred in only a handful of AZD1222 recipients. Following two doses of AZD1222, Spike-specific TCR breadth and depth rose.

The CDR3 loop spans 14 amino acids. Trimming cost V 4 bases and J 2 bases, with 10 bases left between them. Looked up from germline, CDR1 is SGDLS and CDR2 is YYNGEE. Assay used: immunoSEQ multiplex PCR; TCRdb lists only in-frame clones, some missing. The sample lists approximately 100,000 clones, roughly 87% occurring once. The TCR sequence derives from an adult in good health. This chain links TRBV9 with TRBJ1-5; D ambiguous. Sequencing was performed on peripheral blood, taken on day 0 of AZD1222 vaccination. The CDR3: CASSPDWGNQPQHF. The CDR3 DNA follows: TGTGCCAGCAGCCCGGACTGGGGCAATCAGCCCCAGCATTTT.